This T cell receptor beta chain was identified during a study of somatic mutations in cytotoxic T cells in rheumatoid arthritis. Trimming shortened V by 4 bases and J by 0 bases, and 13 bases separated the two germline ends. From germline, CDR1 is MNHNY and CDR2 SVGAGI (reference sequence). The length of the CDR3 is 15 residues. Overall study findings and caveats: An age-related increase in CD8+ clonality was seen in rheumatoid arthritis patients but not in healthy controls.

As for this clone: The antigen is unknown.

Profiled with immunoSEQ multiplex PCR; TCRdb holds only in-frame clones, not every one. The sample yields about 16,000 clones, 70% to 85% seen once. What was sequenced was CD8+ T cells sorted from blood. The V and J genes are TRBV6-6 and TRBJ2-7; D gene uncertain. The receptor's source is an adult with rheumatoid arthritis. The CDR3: CASSLKGRSSYEQYF. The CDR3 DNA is TGTGCCAGCAGTTTAAAAGGACGGAGCTCCTACGAGCAGTACTTC.